This passage covers 15 T cell receptor beta chains from one sample sequenced in a study of human T cells and chemical hapten exposure (dated by TCRdb to 2020 to 2022). The meaning of the sample's time point label: patch test 1, 2 weeks after DPC sensitization. What the treatment or condition label conveys for this sample: therapeutic diphenylcyclopropenone sensitization with weekly scalp DPC. Unfractionated whole blood was collected in Tempus Blood RNA tubes, and total RNA was extracted from that blood. The receptor library was made with RACE. The sequencer was a NextSeq 500. TCRdb applied fastp at Q25 and MiXCR to the public reads, then kept only in-frame beta chains. Every entry covers one CDR3 protein and lists the most common genes and DNA from its rows. The sample includes around 34,000 distinct CDR3 sequences, with 5% to 7% observed a single time. The ten most abundant clones make up around 10% of the sample.

Sample: whole blood, taken in connection with sensitization to the hapten diphenylcyclopropenone (DPC). The origin of the receptors is a woman in her thirties with alopecia areata. Some clones in this sample may be carry-over from other donors' samples.

This clonotype was seen many times. J is TRBJ1-5 and V is TRBV20-1; 10 positions agree with TRBD1. CDR1 and CDR2 (germline): DFQATT, SNEGSKA (reference sequence). J was trimmed by 1 base and V by 5 bases; bases with no gene match: 8. The CDR3 contains 16 residues. The CDR3 region is CSAQGQGGGSNQPQHF. DNA of the CDR3: TGCAGTGCTCAAGGACAGGGGGGAGGGAGCAATCAGCCCCAGCATTTT.

A few counts support this clonotype. The genes are TRBV18 and TRBJ1-1; no clear D gene. Looked up from germline, CDR1 is KGHSH and CDR2 is LQKENI. The length of the CDR3 is 13 residues. Between the trimmed V and J ends, which lost 3 bases and 3 bases, there was a span of 8 bases. CDR3 DNA sequence: TGTGCCAGCTCACCCGGCGAAGACACTGAAGCTTTCTTT. Its translation: CASSPGEDTEAFF.

This rearrangement joins TRBV7-2 to TRBJ2-3; TRBD2 matches 10 bases. This CDR3 is 16 amino acids long. Looked up from germline, CDR1 is SGHTA and CDR2 is FQGNSA. The V and J ends lost 5 bases and 2 bases, in that order; junction bases with no gene match: 7. In nucleotides, the CDR3 is TGTGCCAGCAGCCCCGGGACTAGCGTATACACAGATACGCAGTATTTT. Its translation is CASSPGTSVYTDTQYF.

In this sample, this clonotype turned up many times. This chain connects TRBV20-1 to TRBJ2-7, with D possibly called TRBD1 or TRBD2 (5 bases each). V gave up 0 bases and J gave up 7 bases, with 19 bases separating them. The germline V gene encodes CDR1 DFQATT and CDR2 SNEGSKA (reference sequence). The CDR3 sequence is 15 residues long. The CDR3 nucleotides are TGCAGTGCTAGAGATCTTGGGACGGACCACGGTGAGCAGTACTTC. This gives the protein CSARDLGTDHGEQYF.

A few counts support this clonotype. CDR3 DNA: TGTGCCAGCAGCCAAAGCGGGTGGGGCAGGGCGACTGAAGCTTTCTTT. Translation gives CASSQSGWGRATEAFF. This chain connects TRBV3-1 to TRBJ1-1; D perhaps matches TRBD1 (5 bases). The CDR3 loop spans 16 amino acids. CDR1 is LGHDT, CDR2 YNNKEL, per germline (reference sequence). V shed 2 bases and J shed 5 bases, with 18 bases lying between them.

The chain employs TRBV20-1 and TRBJ2-2; possibly TRBD2 for D (6 bases). There are 16 residues in the CDR3. Germline lookup yields CDR1 DFQATT and CDR2 SNEGSKA (reference sequence). V was shortened by 1 base and J by 7 bases, with 19 bases between the two germline ends. CDR3 residues: CSARGTRASENGELFF. The CDR3 coding sequence is TGCAGTGCTAGAGGGACTCGGGCTAGCGAAAACGGGGAGCTGTTTTTT.

This clonotype was seen more than once but under ten times. This chain uses TRBV11-2 with TRBJ2-4; TRBD2 is a possible D gene (5 bases). Trimming cost V 2 bases and J 9 bases, with 8 bases left between them. Looked up from germline, CDR1 is SGHAT and CDR2 is FQNNGV. The CDR3 length is 12 residues. CDR3 region: CASSLRGLIQYF. In DNA form, the CDR3 reads TGTGCCAGCAGCTTACGGGGTCTCATTCAGTACTTC.

This clonotype appeared many times. The chain links TRBV28 to TRBJ1-2; D call uncertain. CDR3 length equals 17 residues. Deletions cut 4 bases from V and 4 bases from J, with 22 bases between. Germline CDR1 is MDHEN and CDR2 is SYDVKM. Here the CDR3 reads CASSSTGRTPSAYGYTF. The CDR3 DNA sequence: TGTGCCAGCAGTTCCACTGGGCGGACCCCCTCAGCCTATGGCTACACCTTC.

This clonotype qualifies as medium-sized. J is TRBJ1-6 and V is TRBV15, with D possibly TRBD1 on 6 matching bases. Germline V CDR1 and CDR2: LNHNV, YYDKDF (reference sequence). V was pared by 5 bases and J by 11 bases, with 25 bases between. This CDR3 is 17 amino acids long. CDR3 sequence reads: CATSQVREQGYSAPLHF. The CDR3 nucleotides are TGTGCCACCAGCCAAGTCCGGGAACAGGGATATAGCGCACCCCTCCACTTT.

The chain links TRBV18 to TRBJ1-3; D is possibly TRBD1 (5 bases). The CDR3 runs 14 residues. Germline V gene sequence: CDR1 KGHSH, CDR2 LQKENI. Deletions cut 5 bases from V and 2 bases from J, with 10 bases between. The CDR3 DNA reads TGTGCCAGCTCATTGGGGGACCCTGGAAACACCATATATTTT. Translating gives CASSLGDPGNTIYF.

The sample holds a few counts of this clonotype. The rearrangement joins TRBV24-1 to TRBJ1-5, with D unresolved. Trimming removed 5 bases from V and 6 bases from J, with 16 bases in between. Germline V gives CDR1 KGHDR, CDR2 SFDVKD. CDR3 length: 15 amino acids. This CDR3 is CATSAPKVGIQPQHF. CDR3 in DNA: TGTGCCACCAGTGCTCCCAAGGTTGGAATTCAGCCCCAGCATTTT.

J is TRBJ2-1 and V is TRBV12-3 or TRBV12-4, with 7 bases that match TRBD1. There are 13 residues in the CDR3. J was trimmed by 6 bases and V by 7 bases; bases with no gene match: 6. The CDR3 DNA reads as TGTGCCAGCACCGAGGGACAGTCCAATGAGCAGTTCTTC. Its protein product is CASTEGQSNEQFF.

This clonotype showed up just a few times. The rearrangement uses TRBV7-2 and TRBJ2-5, with D possibly TRBD2 on 6 matching bases. This CDR3 spans 15 amino acids. V was clipped by 5 bases and J by 4 bases, with 17 bases between them. Germline lookup yields CDR1 SGHTA and CDR2 FQGNSA. The DNA for the CDR3 is TGTGCCAGCAGCCCCCTCGGGACTGGGCTAGAGACCCAGTACTTC. Protein: CASSPLGTGLETQYF. The full variable domain, completed using reference TRBV7-2 and TRBJ2-5, is GAGVSQSPSNKVTEKGKDVELRCDPISGHTALYWYRQSLGQGLEFLIYFQGNSAPDKSGLPSDRFSAERTGGSVSTLTIQRTQQEDSAVYLCASSPLGTGLETQYFGPGTRLLVL.

This clonotype was counted many times. The chain links TRBV25-1 to TRBJ1-1, with 8 bases lining up with TRBD1. After removal of 7 bases from V and 7 bases from J, the junction contained 8 bases not matched to a gene. Germline CDR1 is MGHDK and CDR2 is SYGVNS. This CDR3 contains 13 residues. DNA for the CDR3: TGTGCCAGCACCCCCGGACAGGGAGTTGAAGCTTTCTTT. The encoded protein is CASTPGQGVEAFF.

The chain uses TRBV12-3 or TRBV12-4 and TRBJ1-6; no clear D. The CDR3 spans 13 residues. Trimming took 3 bases from V and 7 from J, leaving 7 bases between them. CDR3 DNA sequence: TGTGCCAGCAGTTTCGAGCGGAATTCACCCCTCCACTTT. The encoded protein is CASSFERNSPLHF.